These T cell receptor beta chains were read from a single sample in a study of T cells in Graves' hyperthyroidism and ophthalmopathy. One entry per CDR3 protein, called by TCRdb with MiXCR from the multiplex PCR reads. The sample holds approximately 620,000 distinct CDR3 sequences, approximately 14% seen once. What was sequenced was blood. The receptors come from a woman in her 30s with Graves' hyperthyroidism that later progressed to Graves' ophthalmopathy. Each CDR3 is given with its conserved first and last residue. The D gene is left open where the match is weak. Expanded clones are given a class, and other clones once, few, many or no size at all.

j_call: TRBJ1-1
d_call: -
v_call: TRBV12-3/TRBV12-4
clone_size: many
cdr3_aa: CASSSKVKAYGEAFF
cdr3_nt: TGTGCCAGCAGTAGTAAGGTGAAGGCGTATGGTGAAGCTTTCTTT

j_call: TRBJ2-1
d_call: TRBD2
v_call: TRBV6-2/TRBV6-3
clone_size: many
cdr3_aa: CASRQLAGGIYNEQFF
cdr3_nt: TGTGCCAGCAGACAACTAGCGGGAGGCATCTACAATGAGCAGTTCTTC

j_call: TRBJ1-4
d_call: -
v_call: TRBV28
clone_size: many
cdr3_aa: CASSPVGQAREKLFF
cdr3_nt: TGTGCCAGCAGTCCTGTGGGGCAGGCGAGGGAAAAACTGTTTTTT

j_call: TRBJ2-7
d_call: -
v_call: TRBV20-1
clone_size: -
cdr3_aa: CSARDSGRSYEQYF
cdr3_nt: TGCAGTGCTAGAGATTCAGGCAGATCCTACGAGCAGTACTTC

j_call: TRBJ2-7
d_call: -
v_call: TRBV3-1
clone_size: many
cdr3_aa: CASSQAGDTYEQYF
cdr3_nt: TGTGCCAGCAGCCAGGCAGGGGACACCTACGAGCAGTACTTC

j_call: TRBJ1-1
d_call: -
v_call: TRBV7-3
clone_size: many
cdr3_aa: CASSHLINTEAFF
cdr3_nt: TGTGCCAGCTCGCACCTAATAAACACTGAAGCTTTCTTT

j_call: TRBJ2-1
d_call: -
v_call: TRBV4-1
clone_size: -
cdr3_aa: CASSQGEWDEQFF
cdr3_nt: TGCGCCAGCAGCCAAGGGGAGTGGGATGAGCAGTTCTTC

j_call: TRBJ1-1
d_call: -
v_call: TRBV6-1
clone_size: few
cdr3_aa: CASSEVGATEAFF
cdr3_nt: TGTGCCAGCAGTGAGGTGGGGGCCACTGAAGCTTTCTTT

j_call: TRBJ1-5
d_call: -
v_call: TRBV20-1
clone_size: many
cdr3_aa: CSARQGHNQPQHF
cdr3_nt: TGCAGTGCCCGGCAGGGCCATAATCAGCCCCAGCATTTT

j_call: TRBJ2-3
d_call: TRBD2
v_call: TRBV24-1
clone_size: few
cdr3_aa: CATSAGTKDTQYF
cdr3_nt: TGTGCCACCAGTGCTGGGACTAAAGATACGCAGTATTTT

j_call: TRBJ1-1
d_call: -
v_call: TRBV2
clone_size: -
cdr3_aa: CAPTWVMNTEAFF
cdr3_nt: TGTGCCCCAACCTGGGTGATGAACACTGAAGCTTTCTTT

j_call: TRBJ2-7
d_call: -
v_call: TRBV12-5
clone_size: many
cdr3_aa: CASGSPGQLSSYEQYF
cdr3_nt: TGTGCTAGTGGCTCCCCCGGACAGCTAAGCTCCTACGAGCAGTACTTC

j_call: TRBJ2-2
d_call: -
v_call: TRBV5-1
clone_size: -
cdr3_aa: CASSVMTGGTGELFF
cdr3_nt: TGCGCCAGCAGCGTTATGACAGGTGGCACCGGGGAGCTGTTTTTT

j_call: TRBJ1-1
d_call: -
v_call: TRBV24-1
clone_size: few
cdr3_aa: CATSDSFNTEAFF
cdr3_nt: TGTGCCACCAGTGATAGTTTCAACACTGAAGCTTTCTTT

j_call: TRBJ2-3
d_call: -
v_call: TRBV2
clone_size: many
cdr3_aa: CASIRIVTSTDTQYF
cdr3_nt: TGTGCCAGCATCCGGATTGTGACTAGCACAGATACGCAGTATTTT

j_call: TRBJ1-1
d_call: TRBD1
v_call: TRBV30
clone_size: many
cdr3_aa: CAWRDRDRGNTEAFF
cdr3_nt: TGTGCCTGGAGGGACCGGGACAGGGGGAACACTGAAGCTTTCTTT

j_call: TRBJ1-6
d_call: -
v_call: TRBV25-1
clone_size: -
cdr3_aa: CASSGLGSDNSPLHF
cdr3_nt: TGTGCCAGCAGTGGACTAGGGAGCGATAATTCACCCCTCCACTTT

j_call: TRBJ2-5
d_call: -
v_call: TRBV28
clone_size: many
cdr3_aa: CASSLTTQYF
cdr3_nt: TGTGCCAGCAGTTTAACGACCCAGTACTTC

j_call: TRBJ2-7
d_call: -
v_call: TRBV20-1
clone_size: many
cdr3_aa: CSARDVGEQYF
cdr3_nt: TGCAGTGCTAGAGATGTGGGGGAGCAGTACTTC

j_call: TRBJ2-7
d_call: -
v_call: TRBV7-2
clone_size: -
cdr3_aa: CASSGGTVLLYEQYF
cdr3_nt: TGTGCCAGCAGCGGTGGGACCGTCCTATTGTACGAGCAGTACTTC

j_call: TRBJ2-7
d_call: TRBD1
v_call: TRBV15
clone_size: -
cdr3_aa: CATSPRDRAYEQYF
cdr3_nt: TGTGCCACCAGCCCACGGGACAGAGCCTACGAGCAGTACTTC